The 9 T cell receptor beta chains below all came from one sample that was sequenced in a study of OX40 agonist ivuxolimab in advanced cancers. Profiling relied on immunoSEQ multiplex PCR, and the TCRdb table lists in-frame clones only, not all of them. The table lists 40,000 to 45,000 clones, more than 75% of them singletons. The sample consisted of CD4+ or CD8+ T cells sorted from blood, taken in a trial of the OX40 agonist ivuxolimab. The receptors here all came from an adult with an advanced solid tumor such as melanoma, head and neck, liver or kidney cancer.

This chain uses TRBV4-2 with TRBJ1-2; possible D gene TRBD1, 5 bases. The CDR3 consists of 16 residues. Germline CDR1 reads LGHNA; CDR2 reads YNFKEQ. Trimming cost V 2 bases and J 1 base, with 14 bases left between them. The CDR3, as DNA: TGTGCCAGCAGCCAACCGACAGACAATTTTAACTATGGCTACACCTTC. Its protein product is CASSQPTDNFNYGYTF.

The count of this clone is one. The chain uses TRBV9 and TRBJ1-5; TRBD1 aligns across 8 bases. The V segment lost 4 bases and the J segment 4 bases; nucleotides outside the gene matches: 7. Per germline, CDR1 SGDLS and CDR2 YYNGEE. The CDR3 extends over 15 amino acids. CDR3 sequence reads: CASSSDRGGNQPQHF. CDR3 coding DNA: TGTGCCAGCAGCTCCGACAGGGGTGGAAATCAGCCCCAGCATTTT.

The genes are TRBV6-5 and TRBJ1-2; 8 nucleotides align to TRBD1. The CDR3 is 13 residues long. Germline V gene data show CDR1 as MNHEY and CDR2 as SVGAGI. Unmatched junction bases numbered 4, after V lost 2 bases and J lost 8 bases. As DNA, the CDR3 is TGTGCCAGCAGTTACGATGGGACAGGCGGCTACACCTTC. This gives the protein CASSYDGTGGYTF.

The chain uses TRBV27 and TRBJ1-1; D not resolved. V lost 5 bases to trimming and J lost 0 bases, with 7 bases between them. This CDR3 comprises 13 residues. Germline assignment: CDR1 MNHEY and CDR2 SMNVEV (reference sequence). Written as DNA, the CDR3 is TGTGCCAGCAGTCGGAGCATGAACACTGAAGCTTTCTTT. This translates into CASSRSMNTEAFF.

The CDR3 DNA reads as TGTGCCAGCAGCTTGACACCTGGAGAGACCCAGTACTTC. It translates to CASSLTPGETQYF. The rearrangement joins TRBV7-3 to TRBJ2-5; D is ambiguous. V was cut by 3 bases and J by 4 bases, with 9 bases left in between. This CDR3 has 13 amino acids. From germline, CDR1 is SGHTA and CDR2 FQGTGA.

The chain carries TRBV4-3 and TRBJ1-3; no clear D. Trimming stripped 7 bases from V and 0 bases from J, with 7 bases between. This CDR3 has 13 residues. Germline V gives CDR1 LGHNA, CDR2 YSLEER. CDR3 in DNA: TGCGCCAGCACCGACGACTCTGGAAACACCATATATTTT. Amino acid sequence: CASTDDSGNTIYF.

The chain links TRBV10-3 to TRBJ2-6; D is perhaps TRBD1 (8 bases). Germline values: CDR1 ENHRY, CDR2 SYGVKD. Between the trimmed V and J ends, which lost 8 bases and 0 bases, there was a span of 26 bases. The CDR3 covers 20 residues. In DNA, the CDR3 is TGTGCCATCCGAGCGTCGTTAACAGGGGGGGCAGACTCTGGGGCCAACGTCCTGACTTTC. Amino acid sequence: CAIRASLTGGADSGANVLTF.

V is TRBV19 and J is TRBJ1-1; a possible D gene is TRBD1 (6 bases). This CDR3 is 15 amino acids long. Trimming removed 6 bases at V and 0 bases at J, with 14 bases between. From germline, CDR1 is LNHDA and CDR2 SQIVND (reference sequence). CDR3 sequence reads: CASSDRSYMNTEAFF. The CDR3 DNA sequence: TGTGCCAGTAGCGACAGGTCCTACATGAACACTGAAGCTTTCTTT.

This clone occurred once. The CDR3 region has the DNA TGTGCCAGCAGGCGAATCGGCACTAGCGAAATCGGGGAGCTGTTTTTT. It encodes CASRRIGTSEIGELFF. The rearrangement uses TRBV4-2 and TRBJ2-2, with TRBD2 matching 7 bases. Germline CDR1 and CDR2: LGHNA and YNFKEQ. CDR3 length equals 16 residues. Trimming cost V 6 bases and J 7 bases; bases outside gene matches: 14.